The 9 T cell receptor beta chains presented below share a single source sample, sequenced in a study of blood T cell repertoires in COVID-19. The table came from immunoSEQ multiplex PCR; TCRdb's copy has only in-frame clones and leaves some out. The sample lists about 110,000 clones; less than 75% were seen once. Material: peripheral blood. All receptors derive from a woman between 40 and 55 years old with acute or convalescent COVID-19.

The chain employs TRBV5-1 and TRBJ1-5, with 7 bases aligning to TRBD1. The CDR3 is 14 amino acids. The V and J ends lost 4 bases and 7 bases, in that order; junction bases with no gene match: 8. Germline lookup yields CDR1 SGHRS and CDR2 YFSETQ. The CDR3 reads CASSRGGLGQPQHF. As DNA, the CDR3 is TGCGCCAGCAGCCGAGGGGGCCTCGGACAGCCCCAGCATTTT.

The chain has TRBV9 and TRBJ2-5; 11 bases match TRBD2. Trimming removed 0 bases from V and 5 bases from J; junction bases left unmatched: 12. The CDR3 is 18 residues long. The germline V gene has CDR1 SGDLS and CDR2 YYNGEE. The CDR3 spells CASSVGRNSGGAGETQYF. The CDR3 nucleotides are TGTGCCAGCAGCGTAGGAAGAAATAGCGGGGGGGCCGGGGAGACCCAGTACTTC. The full variable domain, in which reference TRBV9 and TRBJ2-5 provide the parts outside the CDR3, is DSGVTQTPKHLITATGQRVTLRCSPRSGDLSVYWYQQSLDQGLQFLIQYYNGEERAKGNILERFSAQQFPDLHSELNLSSLELGDSALYFCASSVGRNSGGAGETQYFGPGTRLLVL.

The chain has TRBV4-3 and TRBJ1-2; 9 bases align to TRBD1. J was trimmed by 4 bases and V by 4 bases; bases with no gene match: 7. There are 15 residues in the CDR3. Germline loops: CDR1 LGHNA, CDR2 YSLEER. The CDR3 DNA reads as TGCGCCAGCAGCCGTTTGGGACAGGGAGGCTATGGCTACACCTTC. Translation gives CASSRLGQGGYGYTF.

This chain connects TRBV7-2 to TRBJ1-1; no firm D call. The V gene lost 3 bases and the J gene lost 4 bases, with 9 bases spanning the gap. Germline CDR1 is SGHTA and CDR2 is FQGNSA. The CDR3 covers 13 residues. CDR3: CASSFGTGTEAFF. CDR3 DNA: TGTGCCAGCAGCTTCGGTACGGGCACTGAAGCTTTCTTT.

The gene calls are TRBV6-5 and TRBJ1-1; D is unclear. Looked up from germline, CDR1 is MNHEY and CDR2 is SVGAGI. CDR3 length equals 14 residues. V lost 4 bases and J 3 bases, leaving 12 bases between the germline ends. This CDR3 is CASSLVRRDTEAFF. The CDR3 DNA reads TGTGCCAGCAGTTTGGTACGGAGAGACACTGAAGCTTTCTTT.

The chain links TRBV30 to TRBJ1-5, with a weak D call TRBD1 (5 bases). Trimming took off 6 bases at V and 2 bases at J, with 20 bases between the two ends. Germline lookup yields CDR1 GTSNPN and CDR2 SVGIG (reference sequence). The CDR3 is 16 residues long. CDR3: CACDGQGRACNQPQHF. Here the CDR3 DNA reads TGTGCCTGTGATGGGCAGGGCCGTGCGTGCAATCAGCCCCAGCATTTT.

The V and J genes are TRBV15 and TRBJ2-2; tentative D call: TRBD1 (6 bases). This CDR3 has 16 residues. Germline lookup yields CDR1 LNHNV and CDR2 YYDKDF (reference sequence). V was clipped by 3 bases and J by 4 bases, with 15 bases between them. The CDR3 nucleotides read TGTGCCACCAGCAGCAGACTCAGGGGAGTCACCGGGGAGCTGTTTTTT. This encodes CATSSRLRGVTGELFF. Variable domain in full (rest from reference TRBV15 and TRBJ2-2): DAMVIQNPRYQVTQFGKPVTLSCSQTLNHNVMYWYQQKSSQAPKLLFHYYDKDFNNEADTPDNFQSRRPNTSFCFLDIRSPGLGDTAMYLCATSSRLRGVTGELFFGEGSRLTVL.

The chain employs TRBV18 and TRBJ1-1, with TRBD1 identical over 12 bases. Germline V lookup: CDR1 KGHSH, CDR2 LQKENI. The CDR3 spans 16 residues. With 4 bases clipped from V and 0 bases from J, the junction kept 3 bases outside the gene matches. DNA for the CDR3: TGTGCCAGCTCACTCGGGACAGGGGGCGTGAACACTGAAGCTTTCTTT. This sequence encodes CASSLGTGGVNTEAFF.

The chain carries TRBV7-2 and TRBJ2-2, with D perhaps TRBD1 (5 bases). V shed 6 bases and J shed 4 bases, with 9 bases lying between them. The CDR3 has 13 residues. Germline V gives CDR1 SGHTA, CDR2 FQGNSA. CDR3 nucleotide sequence: TGTGCCAGCAGTTCACAGGTCACCGGGGAGCTGTTTTTT. This sequence encodes CASSSQVTGELFF. The whole variable domain, remainder taken from reference TRBV7-2 and TRBJ2-2, is GAGVSQSPSNKVTEKGKDVELRCDPISGHTALYWYRQSLGQGLEFLIYFQGNSAPDKSGLPSDRFSAERTGGSVSTLTIQRTQQEDSAVYLCASSSQVTGELFFGEGSRLTVL.